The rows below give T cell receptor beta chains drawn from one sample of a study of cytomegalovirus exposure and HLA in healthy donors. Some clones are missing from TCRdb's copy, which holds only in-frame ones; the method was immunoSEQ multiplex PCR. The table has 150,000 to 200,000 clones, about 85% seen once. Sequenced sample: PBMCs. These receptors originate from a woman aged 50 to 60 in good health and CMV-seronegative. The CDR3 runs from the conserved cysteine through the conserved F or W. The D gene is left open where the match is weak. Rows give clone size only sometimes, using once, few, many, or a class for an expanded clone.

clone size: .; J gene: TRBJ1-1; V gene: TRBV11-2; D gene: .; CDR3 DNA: TGTGCCAGCAGGGACACCAGGGTGAAGGTGGCTGAAGCTTTCTTT; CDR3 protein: CASRDTRVKVAEAFF
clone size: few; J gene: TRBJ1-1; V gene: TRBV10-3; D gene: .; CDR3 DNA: TGTGCCATCAGTGTTAACGGGAGGAACACTGAAGCTTTCTTT; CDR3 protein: CAISVNGRNTEAFF
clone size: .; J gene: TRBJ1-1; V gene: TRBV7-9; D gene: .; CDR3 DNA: TGTGCCAGCAGCTTAGGTGACAGGATGAACACTGAAGCTTTCTTT; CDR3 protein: CASSLGDRMNTEAFF
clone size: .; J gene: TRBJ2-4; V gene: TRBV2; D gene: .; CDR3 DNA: TGTGCCAGCAGTGAAGGTGGTTCCTCGGGGGCCAAAAACATTCAGTACTTC; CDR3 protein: CASSEGGSSGAKNIQYF
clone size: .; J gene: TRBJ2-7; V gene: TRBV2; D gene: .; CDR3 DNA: TGTGCCAGCAGTTCTCCCGGGACAACGAGCTCCTACGAGCAGTACTTC; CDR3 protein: CASSSPGTTSSYEQYF
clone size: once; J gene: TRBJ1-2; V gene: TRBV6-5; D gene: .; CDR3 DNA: TGTGCCAGCAGTTACCGTCAGGCTAACTATGGCTACACCTTC; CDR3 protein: CASSYRQANYGYTF
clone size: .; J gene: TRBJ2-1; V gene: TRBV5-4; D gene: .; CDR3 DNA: TGTGCCAGCAGCTTCGGGAAGGAACTGGATGAGCAGTTCTTC; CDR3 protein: CASSFGKELDEQFF
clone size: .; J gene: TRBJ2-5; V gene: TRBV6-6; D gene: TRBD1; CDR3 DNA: TGTGCCAGCAGCCCAACAGGGGTGGAGACCCAGTACTTC; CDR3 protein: CASSPTGVETQYF
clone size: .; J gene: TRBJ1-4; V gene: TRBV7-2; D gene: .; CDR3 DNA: TGTGCCAGCAGCTTAGTCGGGGGTGATGAAAAACTGTTTTTT; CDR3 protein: CASSLVGGDEKLFF
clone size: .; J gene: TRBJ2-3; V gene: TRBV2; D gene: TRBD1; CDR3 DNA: TGTGCCAGCGGTTTGGACAGGTACACAGATACGCAGTATTTT; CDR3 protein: CASGLDRYTDTQYF
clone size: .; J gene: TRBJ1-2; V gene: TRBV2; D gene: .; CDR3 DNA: TGTGCCAGCAGTCAAACGCAGGGAGGGGACGGCTACACCTTC; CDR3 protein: CASSQTQGGDGYTF
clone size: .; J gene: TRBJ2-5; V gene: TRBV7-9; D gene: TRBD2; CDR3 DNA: TGTGCCAGCAGCGCAAACAGCGGGAGGGAGACCCAGTACTTC; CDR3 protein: CASSANSGRETQYF
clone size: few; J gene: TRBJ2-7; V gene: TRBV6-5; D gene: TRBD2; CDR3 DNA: TGTGCCAGCAGGCGGCGGGAGATACCTTACGAGCAGTACTTC; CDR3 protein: CASRRREIPYEQYF